Following are 26 T cell receptor beta chains from one sample sequenced in a study (dated by TCRdb to 2016 to 2017). Preparation of the library involved RT-PCR. The sequencer listed for this sample is Illumina MiSeq. TCRdb reworked the public reads: Q25 trimming with fastp, MiXCR clone assembly, productive beta chains retained. Each record represents a unique CDR3 protein, reported with the most common genes and DNA among its rows. This sample has more than 550,000 distinct CDR3 sequences in its table, and 12% to 15% of those were observed once. The top ten constitute 3% to 4.5% of the sample. Sequenced material: memory CD4+ T cells from blood. These receptors all stem from a female donor in good health, serving as a healthy control.

The chain has TRBV20-1 and TRBJ2-5, with D tentatively TRBD2 (6 bases). CDR1 and CDR2 (germline): DFQATT, SNEGSKA (reference sequence). V lost 0 bases and J lost 6, with 11 bases in between. The CDR3 is made up of 13 amino acids. The CDR3 here is CSARELASQTQYF. Here the CDR3 DNA reads TGCAGTGCTAGAGAACTAGCCTCACAGACCCAGTACTTC.

For this clonotype: One end of the junction varies from germline; a read error may be responsible. The chain employs TRBV7-3 and TRBJ1-3; D remains unclear. The CDR3 runs to 13 residues. Germline V gives CDR1 SGHTA, CDR2 FQGTGA. The CDR3, as DNA: TGTGCCAGCAGCATGGGATCTGGGAACACCATATATTTT. Translating gives CASSMGSGNTIYF.

V is TRBV25-1 and J is TRBJ1-1; D not certain. The CDR3 consists of 15 residues. Germline lookup yields CDR1 MGHDK and CDR2 SYGVNS. Trimming removed 3 bases at V and 5 bases at J, with 16 bases between. CDR3 in DNA: TGTGCCAGCAGTGATCCGGTCCTCCCGGGGACTGAAGCTTTCTTT. It codes for CASSDPVLPGTEAFF.

V usage is TRBV20-1 and J usage is TRBJ1-3; no reliable D call. The germline V and J ends were trimmed by 3 bases and 2 bases, with 14 bases remaining between them. Germline lookup yields CDR1 DFQATT and CDR2 SNEGSKA (reference sequence). This CDR3 has 15 amino acids. CDR3 loop: CSASYPAGTGNTIYF. The CDR3 region has the DNA TGCAGTGCTAGTTATCCGGCGGGAACTGGAAACACCATATATTTT.

This sequence joins TRBV19 and TRBJ2-1; 11 nucleotides line up with TRBD2. The germline CDR1 and CDR2 sequences are LNHDA and SQIVND (reference sequence). The CDR3 loop spans 16 amino acids. V trimming: 3 bases; J trimming: 6 bases; junction bases outside the gene matches: 7. The CDR3 here is CASSIYRLAGRNEQFF. The CDR3 DNA reads as TGTGCCAGTAGTATCTACCGACTAGCGGGACGCAATGAGCAGTTCTTC. Complete variable domain (other parts from reference TRBV19 and TRBJ2-1): DGGITQSPKYLFRKEGQNVTLSCEQNLNHDAMYWYRQDPGQGLRLIYYSQIVNDFQKGDIAEGYSVSREKKESFPLTVTSAQKNPTAFYLCASSIYRLAGRNEQFFGPGTRLTVL.

This clonotype has a handful of counts. CDR3 amino acids: CASSLGPGLGQPQHF. CDR3 nucleotide sequence: TGCGCCAGCAGCTTGGGGCCAGGACTGGGTCAGCCCCAGCATTTT. The chain has TRBV5-1 and TRBJ1-5; D ambiguous. The CDR3 length is 15 residues. The V end was cut by 0 bases, the J end by 6 bases, with 13 bases between. Germline-derived CDR1 and CDR2 are SGHRS and YFSETQ.

This clonotype appeared a few times. V and J are TRBV14 and TRBJ1-1; a possible D gene is TRBD1 (5 bases). V shed 8 bases and J shed 3 bases, with 10 bases lying between them. The CDR3 length is 12 residues. Germline lookup yields CDR1 SGHDN and CDR2 FVKESK. The CDR3 DNA is TGTGCCAGCGAGAGACAGTACACTGAAGCTTTCTTT. Translation gives CASERQYTEAFF.

The chain couples TRBV20-1 to TRBJ2-5; D is unresolved. The CDR3 covers 12 residues. Germline V gene lookup returns CDR1 DFQATT and CDR2 SNEGSKA (reference sequence). Trimming took off 1 base at V and 5 bases at J, with 8 bases between the two ends. The CDR3 nucleotides read TGCAGTGCTAGAGCAGCCTGGGAGACCCAGTACTTC. Translation: CSARAAWETQYF.

This clonotype was observed a few times. The chain combines TRBV20-1 with TRBJ2-2; 8 bases align to TRBD2. Trimming took 0 bases from V and 5 from J; bases not matched to a gene: 8. CDR1 is DFQATT and CDR2 is SNEGSKA in the germline V gene (reference sequence). The CDR3 covers 16 residues. The CDR3 DNA follows: TGCAGTGCTAGAGACAGGGGACTAGGGTATACCGGGGAGCTGTTTTTT. This sequence encodes CSARDRGLGYTGELFF.

This clonotype came up many times. The rearrangement joins TRBV29-1 to TRBJ2-3; the D gene is possibly TRBD2 (5 bases). Deletions cut 4 bases from V and 5 bases from J, with 16 bases between. Germline V gives CDR1 SQVTM, CDR2 ANQGSEA. The CDR3 loop spans 14 amino acids. CDR3 sequence reads: CSVALGSGGDTQYF. DNA for the CDR3: TGCAGCGTTGCTTTGGGGAGTGGTGGAGATACGCAGTATTTT.

V and J are TRBV3-1 and TRBJ2-2, with D hard to call. The CDR3 covers 12 residues. V gave up 6 bases and J gave up 8 bases, with 10 bases separating them. The germline CDR1 and CDR2 sequences are LGHDT and YNNKEL (reference sequence). This CDR3 reads CASRPLIGELFF. The CDR3 DNA reads as TGTGCCAGCAGACCTCTTATAGGGGAGCTGTTTTTT.

This clonotype came up a few times. The CDR3 here is CSARDPESYNEQFF. CDR3 coding DNA: TGCAGTGCTAGGGACCCAGAGAGCTACAATGAGCAGTTCTTC. The rearrangement joins TRBV20-1 to TRBJ2-1, with D unclear. The germline gives CDR1 DFQATT, CDR2 SNEGSKA (reference sequence). The V and J ends lost 3 bases and 3 bases respectively, with 12 bases between them. The CDR3 totals 14 residues.

This clonotype was observed at least ten times. The V gene is TRBV12-3 or TRBV12-4, the J gene TRBJ2-1; 9 nucleotides line up with TRBD1. V lost 5 bases and J lost 6; bases outside the gene matches: 8. CDR3 length: 15 amino acids. The CDR3 nucleotides are TGTGCCAGCAGTCCTGACAGGGGGGTTGGCAATGAGCAGTTCTTC. This codes for CASSPDRGVGNEQFF.

This clonotype was counted ten times or more. The chain has TRBV6-2 or TRBV6-3 and TRBJ2-3; no definite D call. Trimming cost V 5 bases and J 2 bases, with 11 bases left between them. Germline CDR1 and CDR2: MNHEY and SVGEGT. CDR3 length: 14 amino acids. The DNA for the CDR3 is TGTGCCAGCAGTCCCCCGACCCCCACAGATACGCAGTATTTT. Its translation is CASSPPTPTDTQYF.

This clonotype was counted ten times or more. The CDR3 coding sequence is TGTGCCAGCAAGTCGGACAGGGGATCCTACAATGAGCAGTTCTTC. Translation gives CASKSDRGSYNEQFF. The rearrangement uses TRBV2 and TRBJ2-1; 9 bases match TRBD1. Germline trimming cut 7 bases from V and 1 base from J; bases unmatched to any gene: 5. The length of the CDR3 is 15 residues. Per the germline V gene, CDR1 is SNHLY and CDR2 is FYNNEI.

Many counts were recorded for this clonotype. The chain couples TRBV10-3 to TRBJ1-1; 7 bases line up with TRBD1. The CDR3 runs to 15 residues. V lost 2 bases to trimming and J lost 1 base; unmatched junction nucleotides: 4. Germline V lookup: CDR1 ENHRY, CDR2 SYGVKD. The CDR3 spells CAISERGTENTEAFF. The CDR3 DNA follows: TGTGCCATCAGTGAGCGAGGGACAGAGAACACTGAAGCTTTCTTT.

The chain carries TRBV24-1 and TRBJ2-3, with D perhaps matching TRBD1 or TRBD2 (5 bases each). Germline V gives CDR1 KGHDR, CDR2 SFDVKD. V was trimmed by 3 bases and J by 3 bases, leaving 15 bases between them. The CDR3 has 16 residues. CDR3 sequence reads: CATSDHSLGRTDTQYF. The CDR3 coding sequence is TGTGCCACCAGTGATCATTCCCTGGGACGGACAGATACGCAGTATTTT.

Only a few counts were recorded for this clonotype. The CDR3 coding sequence is TGTGCCACCAGTGATTCTCCCGCCCGGGACAGGGATGGCTACACCTTC. This encodes CATSDSPARDRDGYTF. J is TRBJ1-2 and V is TRBV24-1, with TRBD1 matching 9 bases. Germline lookup yields CDR1 KGHDR and CDR2 SFDVKD. CDR3 size: 16 residues. V shed 2 bases, J shed 6 bases, and the junction held 9 bases outside the gene matches.

The V gene is TRBV12-3 or TRBV12-4, the J gene TRBJ1-2, with D perhaps TRBD1 (5 bases). This CDR3 spans 14 amino acids. Deletions cut 6 bases from V and 2 bases from J, with 13 bases between. CDR3 sequence (DNA): TGTGCCAGCAGGTCCCAGGGTCAGAACTATGGCTACACCTTC. This translates into CASRSQGQNYGYTF.

This clonotype has only a few counts. The CDR3 DNA sequence: TGCGCCAGCAGCGTTGACAGGGGGAACGAGCAGTACTTC. Its translation is CASSVDRGNEQYF. The V call is TRBV5-1, the J call TRBJ2-7; 9 bases fit TRBD1. J was trimmed by 5 bases and V by 4 bases; bases with no gene match: 4. The CDR3 contains 13 residues. CDR1 is SGHRS and CDR2 is YFSETQ in the germline V gene.

This rearrangement joins TRBV7-6 to TRBJ2-7, with TRBD2 as a possible D gene (5 bases). The CDR3 has 15 residues. Germline values: CDR1 SGHVS, CDR2 FNYEAQ. Trimming took off 2 bases at V and 7 bases at J, with 18 bases between the two ends. As DNA, the CDR3 is TGTGCCAGCAGCTTAAGCGGCTGGTCCTACAATGAGCAGTACTTC. It is translated as CASSLSGWSYNEQYF.

The table lists this clonotype with a few counts. This chain links TRBV20-1 with TRBJ2-5, with TRBD1 matching 10 bases. Germline assignment: CDR1 DFQATT and CDR2 SNEGSKA (reference sequence). V was pared by 7 bases and J by 4 bases, with 15 bases of the junction left unmatched. This CDR3 is 16 amino acids long. As DNA, the CDR3 is TGCAGTGTCCCGGGACAGGGGCGAAAAGTGGCAGAGACCCAGTACTTC. Protein sequence: CSVPGQGRKVAETQYF.

In this sample, this clonotype turned up many times. V is TRBV6-5 and J is TRBJ1-2; D perhaps matches TRBD1 (5 bases). The CDR3 totals 17 residues. Germline loops: CDR1 MNHEY, CDR2 SVGAGI. The ends were cut back, 0 bases at V and 0 bases at J, with 14 bases in the middle. CDR3 in DNA: TGTGCCAGCAGTTACTCATGGGGCGGAATCCCTAACTATGGCTACACCTTC. Translation gives CASSYSWGGIPNYGYTF.

The chain uses TRBV6-4 and TRBJ2-3; possibly TRBD2 for D (6 bases). CDR3 length: 17 amino acids. Germline CDR1 reads MRHNA; CDR2 reads SNTAGT. V lost 0 bases, J lost 1 base, and 14 bases lay in between. The CDR3 spells CASSDSGTSRGTDTQYF. The CDR3 coding sequence is TGTGCCAGCAGTGACTCGGGAACTAGCCGCGGCACAGATACGCAGTATTTT.

This clonotype was observed at least ten times. V is TRBV29-1 and J is TRBJ2-1; 10 nucleotides agree with TRBD2. The CDR3 contains 14 residues. The germline V gene encodes CDR1 SQVTM and CDR2 ANQGSEA. V lost 5 bases to trimming and J lost 6 bases; unmatched junction nucleotides: 7. CDR3 loop: CSVPASGGINEQFF. In DNA, the CDR3 is TGCAGCGTTCCGGCTAGCGGGGGCATCAATGAGCAGTTCTTC.

This clonotype was seen more than once but under ten times. V gene TRBV6-5 combines with J gene TRBJ2-1; 7 bases line up with TRBD1. Germline V gene data show CDR1 as MNHEY and CDR2 as SVGAGI. The CDR3 is 13 residues long. After removal of 7 bases from V and 4 bases from J, the junction contained 4 bases not matched to a gene. CDR3 in amino acids: CASTETGYNEQFF. CDR3 nucleotide sequence: TGTGCCAGCACCGAGACAGGGTACAATGAGCAGTTCTTC.